This T cell receptor beta chain was captured in a study of control samples from healthy donors and cancer patients. Measured with immunoSEQ multiplex PCR; TCRdb has only the in-frame clones, and not every one. The repertoire has about 48,000 clones, over 90% of them found once; the top ten carry 23%. The receptor comes from a woman aged 45-60 years with head and neck cancer. The sequenced material came from PBMCs.

Here the CDR3 DNA reads TGTGCCAGCAGTTCCGGGACCCAGAGGGAAGGCTACACCTTC. It codes for CASSSGTQREGYTF. This chain links TRBV2 with TRBJ1-2; D possibly corresponds to TRBD1 (5 bases). CDR3 length equals 14 residues. The V gene lost 5 bases and the J gene lost 8 bases, with 18 bases spanning the gap. Germline V gene sequence: CDR1 SNHLY, CDR2 FYNNEI.